This passage covers 5 T cell receptor beta chains from one sample sequenced in a study of T cells after yellow fever vaccination (dated by TCRdb to the late 2010s). To prepare the library, 5' RACE was applied. Sequencer: Illumina HiSeq 2500. The public reads were reanalyzed by TCRdb: fastp trimming at Q25, MiXCR alignment, in-frame beta chains only. Rows with a matching CDR3 protein are joined into one entry that keeps the most common DNA and genes. For this sample the table gives 200,000 to 300,000 distinct CDR3 sequences, of which 6.9% were detected only once. The ten largest clones capture roughly 0.93% of the sample. Sample treatment or condition, as interpreted from the label and publication: live attenuated yellow fever vaccine strain. The sample was CD4+ T cells sorted from PBMCs, taken 15 days after the yellow fever booster vaccination. Receptors originate from a man aged 25-45 years who received the YFV17D yellow fever vaccine.

The gene calls are TRBV5-1 and TRBJ2-2, with 8 nucleotides matching TRBD1. V was pared by 7 bases and J by 0 bases, with 5 bases of the junction left unmatched. Germline V lookup: CDR1 SGHRS, CDR2 YFSETQ. The CDR3 has 15 residues. The CDR3 DNA follows: TGCGCCAGCCTATCAGGGGGCTCGAACACCGGGGAGCTGTTTTTT. Its protein is CASLSGGSNTGELFF.

This clonotype was counted at least ten times. The genes are TRBV6-5 and TRBJ2-7; D is unresolved. Germline CDR1 reads MNHEY; CDR2 reads SVGAGI. This CDR3 contains 13 residues. V gave up 5 bases and J gave up 3 bases, with 11 bases separating them. The CDR3, as DNA: TGTGCCAGCAGTCCAGCAGGCAACTACGAGCAGTACTTC. It translates to CASSPAGNYEQYF.

The rearrangement joins TRBV14 to TRBJ1-4; no reliable D call. Germline lookup yields CDR1 SGHDN and CDR2 FVKESK. The ends were cut back, 7 bases at V and 3 bases at J, with 9 bases in the middle. The CDR3 has 13 amino acids. In nucleotides, the CDR3 is TGTGCCAGCAACGGATTGTCTAATGAAAAACTGTTTTTT. Its translation is CASNGLSNEKLFF.

This clonotype was seen only a few times. V usage is TRBV7-2 and J usage is TRBJ2-7; D unresolved. Trimming removed 5 bases from V and 2 bases from J, with 16 bases in between. Germline V gene lookup returns CDR1 SGHTA and CDR2 FQGNSA. The CDR3 covers 15 residues. The DNA for the CDR3 is TGTGCCAGCAGCCAAACGGGCCCCCAAACCTACGAGCAGTACTTC. Protein sequence: CASSQTGPQTYEQYF.

Ten or more counts support this clonotype. The chain joins TRBV5-5 to TRBJ1-2; D gene ambiguous. Per germline, CDR1 SGHKS and CDR2 YYEKEE (reference sequence). Trimming stripped 5 bases from V and 0 bases from J, with 8 bases between. CDR3 length equals 13 residues. The CDR3 bases are TGTGCCAGCAGTAGAGAAGCTAACTATGGCTACACCTTC. This codes for CASSREANYGYTF.